This record concerns one T cell receptor beta chain sequence. Its antigen is still unknown. The sample is drawn from a study of T cells after yellow fever vaccination. Study details: SMART-Seq v4 Ultra Low Input prepared libraries from low-cell fractions.

Overall study results and limits: FACS-sorted repertoires could harbor abundant contaminating bulk-population clonotypes. Among primary-vaccination clones, most reappeared after the booster, at almost 98% for CD4 and approximately 88% for CD8.

In making TCR cDNA, 5'RACE template switching added a universal primer site and UMIs to it. TCRdb called the 5' RACE reads again in MiXCR, with one record for every CDR3 protein. The sample contains a few hundred thousand distinct CDR3 sequences, roughly 11% of which appear only once. This CDR3 comprises 15 residues. The germline gives CDR1 LGHNA, CDR2 YNFKEQ. V was cut by 0 bases and J by 8 bases, with 16 bases left in between. The input for sequencing was PBMCs, taken on the day of the first yellow fever vaccination. The sequence was obtained from a man aged 18 to 30 who received the YFV17D yellow fever vaccine. The chain combines TRBV4-2 with TRBJ1-2, with D hard to call. The CDR3 here is CASSQESPIDSGYTF. CDR3 nucleotide sequence: TGTGCCAGCAGCCAAGAGTCCCCGATTGACTCCGGCTACACCTTC.